These T cell receptor beta chains were read from a single sample in a study of blood T cell repertoires in COVID-19. Sequenced by immunoSEQ multiplex PCR; TCRdb stores in-frame clones only, minus some. The top ten clones hold around 0.63% of a sample with under 200,000 clones, 85% to 90% of them seen once. Sequenced material: peripheral blood. Receptor source: a man aged 55 to 70 with COVID-19, enrolled during active disease. The CDR3 runs from the conserved cysteine through the conserved F or W. The D gene is left open where the match is weak. A clone size is listed for some rows: how often the clone was seen (once, few, many), or a class if it is expanded.

clone size	V gene	D gene	J gene	CDR3 DNA	CDR3 protein
NA	TRBV28	TRBD1	TRBJ1-5	TGTGCCAGCAGTGGGACAGGTTCCGGCAATCAGCCCCAGCATTTT	CASSGTGSGNQPQHF
NA	TRBV5-6	TRBD2	TRBJ2-1	TGTGCCAGCAGCTGGCAGGGAGGGGCTGGTAATGAGCAGTTCTTC	CASSWQGGAGNEQFF
NA	TRBV5-5	TRBD1	TRBJ2-3	TGTGCCAGCAGCTCCAACAAGGACAGGGGAGGAACAGATACGCAGTATTTT	CASSSNKDRGGTDTQYF
NA	TRBV14	NA	TRBJ1-3	TGTGCCAGCAGCCGAGGGGGCTCTGGAAACACCATATATTTT	CASSRGGSGNTIYF
NA	TRBV10-1	TRBD2	TRBJ2-7	TGCGCCAGCAGTGAGTCGGGGGGGGATATCTCCTACGAGCAGTACTTC	CASSESGGDISYEQYF
NA	TRBV4-3	TRBD2	TRBJ2-7	TGCGCCAGCAGCCAAGTCGCTAGCGGCACCTACGAGCAGTACTTC	CASSQVASGTYEQYF
NA	TRBV7-2	TRBD2	TRBJ2-3	TGTGCCAGCAGCTCCCGAGCGGGAGGGGCAGATACGCAGTATTTT	CASSSRAGGADTQYF
NA	TRBV29-1	TRBD1	TRBJ2-4	TGCAGCGTTGACCCGGGACAGGGAATAAACATTCAGTACTTC	CSVDPGQGINIQYF
NA	TRBV6-2/TRBV6-3	NA	TRBJ1-1	TGTGCCAGCAGTCCGACTCAAAGCACAGGGAACACTGAAGCTTTCTTT	CASSPTQSTGNTEAFF
NA	TRBV28	TRBD1	TRBJ1-1	TGTGCCAGCAGATCCCCTGCGGCAGGGGGCGAAGCTTTCTTT	CASRSPAAGGEAFF
NA	TRBV7-9	TRBD1	TRBJ2-3	TGTGCCAGCAGCTTTTGGACAGGGAGCACAGATACGCAGTATTTT	CASSFWTGSTDTQYF
NA	TRBV19	TRBD1	TRBJ2-1	TGTGCCAGTACCACAGACAGGGCTCCTGGCAATGAGCAGTTCTTC	CASTTDRAPGNEQFF
NA	TRBV28	NA	TRBJ1-4	TGTGCCAGCTCCCGGGACAACACTAATGAAAAACTGTTTTTT	CASSRDNTNEKLFF
NA	TRBV10-3	NA	TRBJ2-7	TGTGCCATCAGTGAGGTCCTCGCCTACGAGCAGTACTTC	CAISEVLAYEQYF
NA	TRBV19	NA	TRBJ2-1	TGTGCCAGTAGTCCCCGGTGGTCCCGGGACAATGAGCAGTTCTTC	CASSPRWSRDNEQFF
NA	TRBV19	TRBD2	TRBJ2-1	TGTGCCAGTAGTGTGAGACTAGCGGGAAACAATGAGCAGTTCTTC	CASSVRLAGNNEQFF
NA	TRBV18	NA	TRBJ1-4	TGTGCCAGCTCGCCGGACAGACGTAATGAAAAACTGTTTTTT	CASSPDRRNEKLFF
once	TRBV10-1	NA	TRBJ1-3	TGCGCCCGTAGGAGGGAAGGTGGAAACACCATATATTTT	CARRREGGNTIYF
once	TRBV7-6	NA	TRBJ2-7	TGTGCCAGCAGCTTGCAGGATTACTACGAGCAGTACTTC	CASSLQDYYEQYF
NA	TRBV6-5	TRBD1	TRBJ1-2	TGTGCCAGCAGCGACAGGGGGGAGGACTATGGCTACACCTTC	CASSDRGEDYGYTF
NA	TRBV19	TRBD1	TRBJ1-5	TGTGCCAGTAGTATAAGTCCCGGGACAGGGTTCAATCAGCCCCAGCATTTT	CASSISPGTGFNQPQHF
NA	TRBV9	NA	TRBJ2-2	TGTGCCAGCAGCGTCGCTCTGGAGGCCGGGGAGCTGTTTTTT	CASSVALEAGELFF
NA	TRBV5-1	NA	TRBJ2-3	TGCGCCAGCAGCTTGGCCGGTAGCGGAGATACGCAGTATTTT	CASSLAGSGDTQYF
NA	TRBV3-1/TRBV3-2	NA	TRBJ2-5	TGTGCCAGCAGCCTCTCGGAGAGATACCAAGAGACCCAGTACTTC	CASSLSERYQETQYF
NA	TRBV6-2/TRBV6-3	NA	TRBJ2-7	TGTGCCAGCAGTTACTCGGCGGGGCTCTACGAGCAGTACTTC	CASSYSAGLYEQYF
NA	TRBV7-6	TRBD1	TRBJ2-1	TGTGCCAGCAGAAAAACAGGGGGAAGCTCCTACAATGAGCAGTTCTTC	CASRKTGGSSYNEQFF
NA	TRBV15	TRBD2	TRBJ2-2	TGTGCCACCAGCAGACGACTAGCGGGAGACCCCGGGGAGCTGTTTTTT	CATSRRLAGDPGELFF
NA	TRBV4-2	TRBD2	TRBJ2-5	TGTGCCAGCAGCCCAGAGGAGCGGGGGGGCCGGGAGACCCAGTACTTC	CASSPEERGGRETQYF
NA	TRBV19	NA	TRBJ2-2	TGTGCCAGTAGTTCAAAACCGGGCGGGGAGCTGTTTTTT	CASSSKPGGELFF
NA	TRBV3-1/TRBV3-2	NA	TRBJ1-1	TGTGCCAGCAGCCCCAGGTCCGGGATAGAAGCTTTCTTT	CASSPRSGIEAFF
once	TRBV28	TRBD1	TRBJ1-2	TGTGCCAGCAGCGCTGGGACAGGGAATAACTATGGCTACACCTTC	CASSAGTGNNYGYTF
few	TRBV6-6	NA	TRBJ1-1	TGTGCCAGCAGCTATATGGCAGGTAGCACTGAAGCTTTCTTT	CASSYMAGSTEAFF
NA	TRBV10-3	TRBD2	TRBJ2-1	TGTGCCATCAGCTGGGTAGCGGGGGTAAACAATGAGCAGTTCTTC	CAISWVAGVNNEQFF
once	TRBV2	NA	TRBJ1-1	TGTGCCAGCAGTCTAGACAGAGCGAACACTGAAGCTTTCTTT	CASSLDRANTEAFF
NA	TRBV3-1/TRBV3-2	TRBD2	TRBJ2-7	TGTGCCAGCAGCCACCCAGGGACTAGCGGGGCCACCTACGAGCAGTACTTC	CASSHPGTSGATYEQYF
NA	TRBV2	TRBD1	TRBJ2-1	TGTGCCACCTCGTTGGACAGGGTCAATGAGCAGTTCTTC	CATSLDRVNEQFF
few	TRBV6-2/TRBV6-3	NA	TRBJ1-5	TGTGCCAGCAGCCTACAGGGCCGCCAGCCCCAGCATTTT	CASSLQGRQPQHF
NA	TRBV5-1	NA	TRBJ2-5	TGCGCCAGCAGCCGTTCCGGGACAGCGGGAGAGACCCAGTACTTC	CASSRSGTAGETQYF
once	TRBV2	NA	TRBJ1-2	TGTGCCAGCCGGGGGGCGGGGGCTTACTATGGCTACACCTTC	CASRGAGAYYGYTF
few	TRBV6-5	NA	TRBJ1-5	TGTGCCAGCAGTTACAAGGGGAATCAGCCCCAGCATTTT	CASSYKGNQPQHF
NA	TRBV10-3	TRBD1	TRBJ1-6	TGTGCCATCAGCGACCGGGACAGGGGAAATTCACCCCTCCACTTT	CAISDRDRGNSPLHF
NA	TRBV11-3	NA	TRBJ1-6	TGTGCCAGCAGCTCCAGCGGGTATTCACCCCTCCACTTT	CASSSSGYSPLHF
NA	TRBV7-8	TRBD2	TRBJ2-1	TGTGCCAGCAGCTTAGCGCCCGGGGGGGCACGGGAGCAGTTCTTC	CASSLAPGGAREQFF
few	TRBV11-2	NA	TRBJ2-3	TGTGCCAGCAGCTTAGTAGTATTGAGCACAGATACGCAGTATTTT	CASSLVVLSTDTQYF
NA	TRBV24-1	TRBD1	TRBJ1-1	TGTGCCACCAGTGGTTCAGGGGGCTGGTGGCAGAACACTGAAGCTTTCTTT	CATSGSGGWWQNTEAFF
NA	TRBV12-5	NA	TRBJ2-3	TGTGCTAGTGGTACTTCTAATCCAGATACGCAGTATTTT	CASGTSNPDTQYF
once	TRBV4-3	TRBD2	TRBJ2-3	TGCGCCAGCAGCCAAGGGATAGCGGGAGGAACAGATACGCAGTATTTT	CASSQGIAGGTDTQYF
NA	TRBV6-5	NA	TRBJ2-3	TGTGCCAGCAGCGCAGGCGGGAGCACAGATACGCAGTATTTT	CASSAGGSTDTQYF
NA	TRBV18	TRBD1	TRBJ2-7	TGTGCCAGCTCCCAACCGGGACAGGGGTTCTACGAGCAGTACTTC	CASSQPGQGFYEQYF
NA	TRBV2	NA	TRBJ2-3	TGTGCCAGCAGTGAGAGAGGGGGTTTTGAAGATACGCAGTATTTT	CASSERGGFEDTQYF